These 3 T cell receptor beta chains were all obtained from the same sample, sequenced in a study of blood T cell repertoires in COVID-19. Using immunoSEQ multiplex PCR, the repertoire was profiled, and TCRdb retains in-frame clones only, with some absent. The sample records over 95,000 clones, around 89% being singletons. Sequenced input: peripheral blood. The receptors were sampled from a human donor with acute or convalescent COVID-19. The donor label of this sample is uncertain.

The V gene is TRBV2, the J gene TRBJ1-4; D is undetermined. This CDR3 spans 13 amino acids. Germline lookup yields CDR1 SNHLY and CDR2 FYNNEI. The V end lost 8 bases, the J end lost 3 bases, and 10 bases lay between the germline ends. This CDR3 is CASEFPPNEKLFF. The CDR3 DNA is TGTGCCAGCGAGTTCCCTCCTAATGAAAAACTGTTTTTT.

The V call is TRBV12-3 or TRBV12-4, the J call TRBJ1-1, with 7 bases matching TRBD1. V lost 7 bases, J lost 0 bases, and 2 bases stayed unmatched. The CDR3 is 13 amino acids. For the CDR3, the DNA is TGTGCCAGCACGGGACAGATGAACACTGAAGCTTTCTTT. This encodes CASTGQMNTEAFF.

V and J are TRBV12-3 or TRBV12-4 and TRBJ1-2; a weak D match, TRBD1 (5 bases). This CDR3 has 13 residues. V shed 8 bases and J shed 7 bases, with 17 bases lying between them. The CDR3 reads CASWLGAGGGYTF. The CDR3 bases are TGTGCCAGCTGGCTTGGCGCCGGGGGTGGCTACACCTTC.